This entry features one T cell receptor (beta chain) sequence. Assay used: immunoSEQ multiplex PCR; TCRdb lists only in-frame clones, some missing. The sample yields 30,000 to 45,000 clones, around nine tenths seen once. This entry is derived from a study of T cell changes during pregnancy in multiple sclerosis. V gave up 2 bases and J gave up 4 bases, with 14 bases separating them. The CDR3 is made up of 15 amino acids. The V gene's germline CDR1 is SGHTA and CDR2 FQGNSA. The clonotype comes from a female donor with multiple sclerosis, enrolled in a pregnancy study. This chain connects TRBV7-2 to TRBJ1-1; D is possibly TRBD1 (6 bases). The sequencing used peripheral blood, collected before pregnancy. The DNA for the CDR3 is TGTGCCAGCAGCTTAAGGGGGACCCGGGGCACTGAAGCTTTCTTT. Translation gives CASSLRGTRGTEAFF.